A single sample gave rise to the 12 T cell receptor beta chains below, sequenced in a study of T cell clonality in common variable immunodeficiency. Some clones are missing from TCRdb's copy, which holds only in-frame ones; the method was immunoSEQ multiplex PCR. The sample contains about 52,000 clones, none of them singletons. Sequences were obtained from peripheral blood mononuclear cells. The receptors were gathered from a person aged 18 to 70 in good health.

The table lists this clone with many counts. The read ends 3 residues early relative to the CDR3; the germline J gene fills the gap. This sequence joins TRBV18 and TRBJ2-7; TRBD2 matches at 12 bases. The ends lost 3 bases at V and 3 bases at J; junction bases unmatched: 12. Per the germline V gene, CDR1 is KGHSH and CDR2 is LQKENI. This CDR3 is built from 18 residues. CDR3 bases read: TGTGCCAGCTCACCGACCTCCCTCGGACTAGCGGGGAACTACGAG. This encodes CASSPTSLGLAGNYE. The full CDR3 protein is CASSPTSLGLAGNYEQYF.

The sample holds a few counts of this clone. The read ends 3 residues early relative to the CDR3; the germline J gene fills the gap. This chain uses TRBV7-9 with TRBJ2-7; perhaps TRBD1 as D (5 bases). The germline CDR1 and CDR2 sequences are SEHNR and FQNEAQ (reference sequence). The CDR3 consists of 14 residues. Trimming removed 0 bases from V and 6 bases from J, with 12 bases in between. This CDR3 is CASSLAVGDREQYF. CDR3 DNA, as far as it was read: TGTGCCAGCAGCTTAGCGGTAGGGGATCGCGAG.

The sample holds many counts of this clone. The sequence runs out 3 residues before the end of the CDR3; the remainder is reconstructed from the germline J gene. The chain carries TRBV4-2 and TRBJ2-7; 13 bases line up with TRBD2. This CDR3 comprises 18 residues. Germline V gives CDR1 LGHNA, CDR2 YNFKEQ. Trimming at V came to 1 base and at J to 5 bases, leaving 11 bases not matched to a gene. CDR3 bases read: TGTGCCAGCAGCCAAGTCGGGACAGGGACTAGCGGGATCCACGAG. Translated, it gives CASSQVGTGTSGIHE. The whole CDR3 protein reads CASSQVGTGTSGIHEQYF.

This clone showed up just a few times. The DNA ends 3 residues before the CDR3 does, and the rest of the CDR3 is filled in from the germline J gene. This chain links TRBV6-1 with TRBJ1-1; 7 nucleotides match TRBD1. V lost 2 bases, J lost 4 bases, and 7 bases stayed unmatched. The CDR3 has 15 amino acids. CDR1 is MNHNS and CDR2 is SASEGT in the germline V gene. Here the CDR3 reads CASSEPGRGSTEAFF. CDR3 DNA, as far as it was read: TGTGCCAGCAGTGAACCGGGCAGGGGGAGCACTGAA.

There are many counts of this clone. The read comes to an end 3 residues before the CDR3 does, leaving the germline J gene to fill in the end. The rearrangement links TRBV20-1 to TRBJ1-1; D is possibly TRBD1 (5 bases). This CDR3 comprises 13 residues. Germline V gene lookup returns CDR1 DFQATT and CDR2 SNEGSKA (reference sequence). Trimming removed 2 bases at V and 1 base at J, with 8 bases between. The part of the CDR3 DNA that was read is TGCAGTGCTAGACAGGGAGCGAACACTGAA. Its translation is CSARQGANTE. The CDR3 as a whole reads CSARQGANTEAFF.

Of note for this clone: The observed sequence ends 3 residues before the CDR3 terminus, with the missing tail filled in from the germline J gene. The rearrangement links TRBV11-3 to TRBJ2-3, with a possible D match to TRBD1 (6 bases). CDR1 and CDR2 (germline): SGHNT, YENEEA. This CDR3 comprises 14 residues. CDR3 bases read: TGTGCCAGCAGCTTAGATACAGGGCAAGAGACG. Protein sequence: CASSLDTGQET. The entire CDR3 sequence reads CASSLDTGQETQYF.

This clone has a count of ten or more. The DNA ends 3 residues before the CDR3 does, and the rest of the CDR3 is filled in from the germline J gene. The genes are TRBV5-1 and TRBJ1-2, with 7 bases that match TRBD1. V dropped 7 bases and J dropped 6; count of bases not matched to a gene: 12. The CDR3 has 14 residues. The germline CDR1 and CDR2 sequences are SGHRS and YFSETQ. The CDR3: CASGKRQGENGYTF. The CDR3 bases that were read are TGCGCCAGCGGAAAACGACAGGGCGAGAATGGC.

Many counts were recorded for this clone. The read stops 3 residues short of the end of the CDR3; the missing end is completed from the germline J gene. The chain joins TRBV11-3 to TRBJ2-2; D is ambiguous. CDR3 length: 13 residues. V lost 5 bases, J lost 4 bases, and 8 bases lay in between. CDR1 SGHNT and CDR2 YENEEA come from the germline V gene. CDR3 residues: CASSPSSTGELFF. The DNA read from the CDR3 is TGTGCCAGCAGCCCGTCCTCCACCGGGGAG.

In its sample, this clone was seen many times. The sequence runs out 3 residues before the end of the CDR3; the remainder is reconstructed from the germline J gene. The V and J genes are TRBV10-1 and TRBJ2-3, with 7 nucleotides matching TRBD2. Trimming at V came to 4 bases and at J to 2 bases, leaving 9 bases not matched to a gene. This CDR3 comprises 16 residues. Germline V gives CDR1 WNHNN, CDR2 SYGVQD (reference sequence). CDR3 loop: CASSAGGDYYTDTQYF. The covered CDR3 bases are TGCGCCAGCAGTGCTGGGGGGGACTACTACACAGATACG.

The sample holds many counts of this clone. The CDR3 loop reads CSAGLAGGRGETQYF. The CDR3 bases that were read are TGCAGCGCTGGACTAGCGGGGGGGCGGGGAGAGACC. The rearrangement uses TRBV20-1 and TRBJ2-5, with TRBD2 identical over 15 bases. The CDR3 end falls 3 residues outside the read, so it is completed with the germline J gene. The CDR3 has 15 residues. The V gene's germline CDR1 is DFQATT and CDR2 SNEGSKA (reference sequence).

Many counts were recorded for this clone. Sequencing ends 3 residues short of the CDR3 end; the germline J gene provides the rest. The V call is TRBV5-6, the J call TRBJ1-2, with TRBD1 as a possible D gene (5 bases). Between the trimmed V and J ends, which lost 4 bases and 6 bases, there was a span of 13 bases. Germline V CDR1 and CDR2: SGHDT, YYEEEE. CDR3 length equals 13 residues. The sequenced CDR3 bases are TGTGCCAGCAGCGAAAGGGGAGTGCATGGC. The encoded protein is CASSERGVHG. The CDR3 in full is CASSERGVHGYTF.

This clone was counted ten times or more. The read gets to within 3 residues of the CDR3 end, and the germline J gene fills in the rest. The rearrangement links TRBV2 to TRBJ1-6; D possibly corresponds to TRBD1 (5 bases). The germline CDR1 and CDR2 sequences are SNHLY and FYNNEI. The CDR3 runs 18 residues. Trimming took 6 bases from V and 1 from J, leaving 19 bases between them. The CDR3 bases that were read are TGTGCCAGCAGGACGGGACTACTTCCGAGGTCCTATAATTCACCC. Amino acids: CASRTGLLPRSYNSP. The complete CDR3 sequence is CASRTGLLPRSYNSPLHF.